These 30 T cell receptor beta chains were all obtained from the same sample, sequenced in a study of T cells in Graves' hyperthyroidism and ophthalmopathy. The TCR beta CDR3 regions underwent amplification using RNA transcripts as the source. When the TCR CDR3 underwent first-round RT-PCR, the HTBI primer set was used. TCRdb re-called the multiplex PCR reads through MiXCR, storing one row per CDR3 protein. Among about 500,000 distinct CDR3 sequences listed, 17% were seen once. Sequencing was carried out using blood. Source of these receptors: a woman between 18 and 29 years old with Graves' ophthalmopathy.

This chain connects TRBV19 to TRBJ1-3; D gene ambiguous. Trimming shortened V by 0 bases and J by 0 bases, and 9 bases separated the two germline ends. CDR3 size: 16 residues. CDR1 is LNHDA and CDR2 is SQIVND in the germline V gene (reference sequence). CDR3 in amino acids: CASSIEATNSGNTIYF. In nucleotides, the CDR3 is TGTGCCAGTAGTATAGAAGCCACAAACTCTGGAAACACCATATATTTT. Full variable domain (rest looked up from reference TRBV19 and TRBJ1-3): DGGITQSPKYLFRKEGQNVTLSCEQNLNHDAMYWYRQDPGQGLRLIYYSQIVNDFQKGDIAEGYSVSREKKESFPLTVTSAQKNPTAFYLCASSIEATNSGNTIYFGEGSWLTVV.

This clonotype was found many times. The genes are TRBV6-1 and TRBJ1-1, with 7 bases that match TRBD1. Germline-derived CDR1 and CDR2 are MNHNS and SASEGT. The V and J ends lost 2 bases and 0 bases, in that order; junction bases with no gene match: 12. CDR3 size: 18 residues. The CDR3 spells CASSEIGGQLIMNTEAFF. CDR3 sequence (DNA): TGTGCCAGCAGTGAAATTGGGGGACAGCTGATAATGAACACTGAAGCTTTCTTT.

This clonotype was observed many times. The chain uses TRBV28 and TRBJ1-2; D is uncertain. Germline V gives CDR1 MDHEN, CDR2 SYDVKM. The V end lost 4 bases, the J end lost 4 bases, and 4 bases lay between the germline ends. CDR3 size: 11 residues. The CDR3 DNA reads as TGTGCCAGCAGTTCAGCCTATGGCTACACCTTC. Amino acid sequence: CASSSAYGYTF.

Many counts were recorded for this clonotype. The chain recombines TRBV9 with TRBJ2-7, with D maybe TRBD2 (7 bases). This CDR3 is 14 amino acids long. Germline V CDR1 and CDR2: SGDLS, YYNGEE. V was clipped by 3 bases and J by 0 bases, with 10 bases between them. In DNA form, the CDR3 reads TGTGCCAGCAGCGAGGGGGGGCTCTCCTACGAGCAGTACTTC. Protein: CASSEGGLSYEQYF.

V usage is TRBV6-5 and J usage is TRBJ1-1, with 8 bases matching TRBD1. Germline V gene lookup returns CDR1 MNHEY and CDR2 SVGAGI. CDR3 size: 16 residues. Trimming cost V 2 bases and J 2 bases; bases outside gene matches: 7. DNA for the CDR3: TGTGCCAGCAGTTACAAGTCAGGGGGCCTAAACACTGAAGCTTTCTTT. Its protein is CASSYKSGGLNTEAFF.

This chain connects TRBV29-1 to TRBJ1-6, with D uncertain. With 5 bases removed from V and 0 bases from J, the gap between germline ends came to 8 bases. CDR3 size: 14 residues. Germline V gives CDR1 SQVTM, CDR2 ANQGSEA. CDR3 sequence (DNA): TGCAGCGTTATAGAAAGCTCCTATAATTCACCCCTCCACTTT. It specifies CSVIESSYNSPLHF.

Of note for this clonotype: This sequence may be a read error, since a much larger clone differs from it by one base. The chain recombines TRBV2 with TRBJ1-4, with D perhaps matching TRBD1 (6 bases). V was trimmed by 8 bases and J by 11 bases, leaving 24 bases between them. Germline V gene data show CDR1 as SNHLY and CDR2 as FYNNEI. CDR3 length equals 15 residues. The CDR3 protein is CASGPTGTRASKLFF. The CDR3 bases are TGTGCCAGCGGGCCTACAGGGACGAGGGCGAGTAAACTGTTTTTT.

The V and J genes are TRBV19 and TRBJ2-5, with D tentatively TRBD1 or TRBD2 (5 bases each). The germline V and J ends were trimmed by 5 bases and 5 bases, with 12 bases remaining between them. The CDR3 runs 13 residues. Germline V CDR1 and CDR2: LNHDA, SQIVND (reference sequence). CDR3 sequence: CASSAVGGETQYF. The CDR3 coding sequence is TGTGCCAGTAGTGCGGTTGGGGGTGAGACCCAGTACTTC.

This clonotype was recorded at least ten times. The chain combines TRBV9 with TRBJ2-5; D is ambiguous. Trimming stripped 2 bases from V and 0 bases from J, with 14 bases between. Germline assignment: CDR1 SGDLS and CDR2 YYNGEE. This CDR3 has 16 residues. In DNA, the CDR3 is TGTGCCAGCAGCGTCACAAAGCCTAGGTACCAAGAGACCCAGTACTTC. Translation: CASSVTKPRYQETQYF. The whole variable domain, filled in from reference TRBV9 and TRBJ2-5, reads DSGVTQTPKHLITATGQRVTLRCSPRSGDLSVYWYQQSLDQGLQFLIQYYNGEERAKGNILERFSAQQFPDLHSELNLSSLELGDSALYFCASSVTKPRYQETQYFGPGTRLLVL.

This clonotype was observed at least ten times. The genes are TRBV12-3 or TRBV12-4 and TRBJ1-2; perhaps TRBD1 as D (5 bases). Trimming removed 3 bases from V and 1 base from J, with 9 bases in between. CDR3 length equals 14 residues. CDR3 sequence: CASSFGTDNYGYTF. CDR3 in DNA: TGTGCCAGCAGTTTTGGGACGGATAACTATGGCTACACCTTC.

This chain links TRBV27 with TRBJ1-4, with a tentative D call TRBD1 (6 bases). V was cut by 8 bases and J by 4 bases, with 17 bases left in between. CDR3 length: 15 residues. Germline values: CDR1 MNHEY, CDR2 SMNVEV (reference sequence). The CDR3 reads CASGRSGGLNEKLFF. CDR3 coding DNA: TGTGCCAGCGGACGCTCGGGGGGGCTTAATGAAAAACTGTTTTTT. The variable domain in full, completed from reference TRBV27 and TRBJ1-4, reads EAQVTQNPRYLITVTGKKLTVTCSQNMNHEYMSWYRQDPGLGLRQIYYSMNVEVTDKGDVPEGYKVSRKEKRNFPLILESPSPNQTSLYFCASGRSGGLNEKLFFGSGTQLSVL.

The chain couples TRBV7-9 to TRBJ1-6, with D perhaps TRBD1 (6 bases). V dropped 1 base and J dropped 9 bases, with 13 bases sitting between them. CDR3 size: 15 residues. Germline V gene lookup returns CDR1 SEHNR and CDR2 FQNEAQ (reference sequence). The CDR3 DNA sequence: TGTGCCAGCAGCTTAGGTGGGGGGCGCGTTTCACCCCTCCACTTT. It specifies CASSLGGGRVSPLHF.

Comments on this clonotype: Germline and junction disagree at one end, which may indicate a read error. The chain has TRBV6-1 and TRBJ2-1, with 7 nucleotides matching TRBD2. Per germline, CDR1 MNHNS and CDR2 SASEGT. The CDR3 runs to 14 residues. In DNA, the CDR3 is TGTGCCAGCAGCGAAGCGGGGTCGGGCCCTGAGCAGTTCTTC. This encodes CASSEAGSGPEQFF.

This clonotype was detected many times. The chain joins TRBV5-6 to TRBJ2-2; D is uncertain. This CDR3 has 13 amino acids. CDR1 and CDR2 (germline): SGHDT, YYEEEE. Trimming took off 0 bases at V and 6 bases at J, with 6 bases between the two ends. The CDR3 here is CASSLVGPGELFF. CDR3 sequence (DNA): TGTGCCAGCAGCTTGGTCGGACCCGGGGAGCTGTTTTTT.

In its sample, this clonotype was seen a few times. This CDR3 reads CASSLAGWGSPLHF. As DNA, the CDR3 is TGTGCCAGCAGCTTGGCGGGGTGGGGTTCACCCCTCCACTTT. The V call is TRBV5-6, the J call TRBJ1-6, with D uncertain. Trimming took off 0 bases at V and 9 bases at J, with 10 bases between the two ends. CDR1 and CDR2 (germline): SGHDT, YYEEEE. The CDR3 contains 14 residues.

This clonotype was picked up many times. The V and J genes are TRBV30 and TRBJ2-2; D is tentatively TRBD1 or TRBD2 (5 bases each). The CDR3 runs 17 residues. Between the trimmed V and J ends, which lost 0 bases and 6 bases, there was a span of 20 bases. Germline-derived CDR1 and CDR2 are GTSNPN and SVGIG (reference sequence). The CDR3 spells CAWSVGRGRQIAGELFF. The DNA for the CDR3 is TGTGCCTGGAGTGTAGGACGGGGACGGCAAATCGCCGGGGAGCTGTTTTTT.

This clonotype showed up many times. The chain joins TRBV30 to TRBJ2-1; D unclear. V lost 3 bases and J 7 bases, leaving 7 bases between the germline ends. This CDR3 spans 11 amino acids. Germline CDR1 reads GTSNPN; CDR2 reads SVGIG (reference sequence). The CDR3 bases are TGTGCCTGGAGCGAGATGAATGAGCAGTTCTTC. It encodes CAWSEMNEQFF.

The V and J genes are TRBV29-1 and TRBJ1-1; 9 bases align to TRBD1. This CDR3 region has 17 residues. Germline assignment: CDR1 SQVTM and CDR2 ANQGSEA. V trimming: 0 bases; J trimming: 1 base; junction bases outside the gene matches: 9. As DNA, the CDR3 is TGCAGCGTTGAAGAGGGACAGGGAGTGCTGGGGAACACTGAAGCTTTCTTT. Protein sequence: CSVEEGQGVLGNTEAFF.

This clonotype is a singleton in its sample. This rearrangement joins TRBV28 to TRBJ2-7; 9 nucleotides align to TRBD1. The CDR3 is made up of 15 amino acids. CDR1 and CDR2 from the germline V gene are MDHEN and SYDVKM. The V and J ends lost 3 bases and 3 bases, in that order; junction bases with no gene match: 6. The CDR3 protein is CASSFVQTGGYEQYF. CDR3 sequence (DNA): TGTGCCAGCAGTTTTGTCCAGACAGGGGGCTACGAGCAGTACTTC.

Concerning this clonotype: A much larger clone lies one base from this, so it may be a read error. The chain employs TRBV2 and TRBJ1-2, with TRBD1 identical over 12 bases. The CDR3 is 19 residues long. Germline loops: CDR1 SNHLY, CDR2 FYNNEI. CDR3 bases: TGTGCCAGCAGTGAAGCGGATGGGACAGGGGGCTCCGATAACTATTGCTACACCTTC. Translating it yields CASSEADGTGGSDNYCYTF.

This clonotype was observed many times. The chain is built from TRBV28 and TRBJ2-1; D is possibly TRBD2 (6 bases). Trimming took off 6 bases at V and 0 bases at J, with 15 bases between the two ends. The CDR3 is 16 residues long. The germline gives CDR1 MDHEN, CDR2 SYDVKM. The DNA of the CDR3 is TGTGCCAGCAGCCCTACTAGCAGCTACTCCTACAATGAGCAGTTCTTC. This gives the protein CASSPTSSYSYNEQFF.

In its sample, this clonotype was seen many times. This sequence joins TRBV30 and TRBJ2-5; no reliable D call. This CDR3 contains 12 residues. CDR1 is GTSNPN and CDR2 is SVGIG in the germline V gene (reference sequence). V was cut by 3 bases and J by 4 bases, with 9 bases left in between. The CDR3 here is CAWRVGRETQYF. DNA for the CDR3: TGTGCCTGGAGGGTGGGAAGAGAGACCCAGTACTTC.

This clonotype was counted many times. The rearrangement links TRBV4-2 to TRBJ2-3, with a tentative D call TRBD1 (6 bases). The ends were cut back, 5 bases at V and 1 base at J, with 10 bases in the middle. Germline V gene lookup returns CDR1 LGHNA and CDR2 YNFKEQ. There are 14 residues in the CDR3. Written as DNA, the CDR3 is TGTGCCAGCAGCTTTAACAGGGGCACAGATACGCAGTATTTT. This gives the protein CASSFNRGTDTQYF.

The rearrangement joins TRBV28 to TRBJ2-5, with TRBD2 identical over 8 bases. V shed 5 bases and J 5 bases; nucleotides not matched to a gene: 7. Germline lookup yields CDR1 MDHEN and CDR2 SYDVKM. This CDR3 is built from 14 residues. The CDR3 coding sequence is TGTGCCAGCAGTCCTAGCGGGTCCGGGGAGACCCAGTACTTC. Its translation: CASSPSGSGETQYF.

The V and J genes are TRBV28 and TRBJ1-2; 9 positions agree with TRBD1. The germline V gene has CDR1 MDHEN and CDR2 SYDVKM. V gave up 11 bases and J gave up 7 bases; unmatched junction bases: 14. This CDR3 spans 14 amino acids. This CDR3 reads CASRWDRAGAGYTF. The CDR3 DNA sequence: TGTGCCTCAAGGTGGGACAGGGCGGGAGCTGGCTACACCTTC.

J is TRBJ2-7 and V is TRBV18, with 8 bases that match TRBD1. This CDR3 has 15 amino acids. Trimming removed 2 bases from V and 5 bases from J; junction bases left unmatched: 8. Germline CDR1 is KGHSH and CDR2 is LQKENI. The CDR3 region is CASSPTWTGYDEQYF. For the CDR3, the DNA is TGTGCCAGCTCACCAACTTGGACAGGGTATGACGAGCAGTACTTC.

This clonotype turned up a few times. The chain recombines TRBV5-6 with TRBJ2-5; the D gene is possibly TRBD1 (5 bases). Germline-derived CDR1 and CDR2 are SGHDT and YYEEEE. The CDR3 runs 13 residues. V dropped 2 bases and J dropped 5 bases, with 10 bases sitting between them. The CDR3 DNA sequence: TGTGCCAGCAGCTTTCAGGGTTTGGAGACCCAGTACTTC. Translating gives CASSFQGLETQYF.

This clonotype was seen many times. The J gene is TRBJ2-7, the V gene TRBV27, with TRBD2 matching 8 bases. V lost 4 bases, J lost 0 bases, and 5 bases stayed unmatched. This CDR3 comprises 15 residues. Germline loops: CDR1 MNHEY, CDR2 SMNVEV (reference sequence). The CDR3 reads CASSSFSGISYEQYF. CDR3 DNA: TGTGCCAGCAGTTCCTTTAGCGGGATCTCCTACGAGCAGTACTTC.

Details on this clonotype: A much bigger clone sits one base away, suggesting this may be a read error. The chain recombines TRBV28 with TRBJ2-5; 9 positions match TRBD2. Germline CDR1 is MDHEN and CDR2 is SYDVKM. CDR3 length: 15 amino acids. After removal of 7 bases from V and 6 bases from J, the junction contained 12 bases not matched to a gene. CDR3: CASTPGRGGVKTQYF. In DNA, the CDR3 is TGTGCCAGCACCCCTGGGCGCGGGGGGGTAAAGACCCAGTACTTC.

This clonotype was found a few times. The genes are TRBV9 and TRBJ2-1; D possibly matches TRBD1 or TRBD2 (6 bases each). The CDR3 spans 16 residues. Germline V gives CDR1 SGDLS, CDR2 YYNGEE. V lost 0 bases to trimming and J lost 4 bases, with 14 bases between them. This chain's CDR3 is CASSVDPTGRYNEQFF. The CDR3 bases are TGTGCCAGCAGCGTAGACCCCACAGGGAGGTACAATGAGCAGTTCTTC.